The 5 T cell receptor beta chains listed next were all sequenced from one sample in a study of T cell responses to AZD1222 COVID-19 vaccine. The repertoire was sequenced with immunoSEQ multiplex PCR; TCRdb's copy has only in-frame clones and lacks some. The repertoire holds 89,000 or so clones, with 80% to 90% as singletons. The sequencing here drew on peripheral blood, taken on day 0 of AZD1222 vaccination. These receptors were collected from an adult in good health.

The chain joins TRBV5-4 to TRBJ1-1, with 7 bases fitting TRBD1. Germline CDR1 and CDR2: SGHNT and YYREEE (reference sequence). V gave up 0 bases and J gave up 6 bases; unmatched junction bases: 8. The CDR3 is 15 residues long. DNA for the CDR3: TGTGCCAGCAGCTTGGACCTGACAGGGACGGCTGAAGCTTTCTTT. It specifies CASSLDLTGTAEAFF.

CDR3 loop: CASSGWTGTGKETQYF. The CDR3 region has the DNA TGTGCCAGCTCGGGATGGACCGGGACAGGGAAAGAGACCCAGTACTTC. The genes are TRBV18 and TRBJ2-5; TRBD1 matches 9 bases. This CDR3 has 16 amino acids. The germline V gene encodes CDR1 KGHSH and CDR2 LQKENI. Trimming took 6 bases from V and 3 from J; bases not matched to a gene: 11.

The chain employs TRBV2 and TRBJ1-1; 9 positions agree with TRBD1. CDR1 and CDR2 (germline): SNHLY, FYNNEI. The CDR3 extends over 16 amino acids. The trim removed 6 bases at V and 0 bases at J, leaving 8 bases unmatched. The CDR3 DNA sequence: TGTGCCAGCAGCGATGGGACAGGGTTGATGAACACTGAAGCTTTCTTT. Protein product: CASSDGTGLMNTEAFF.

The chain employs TRBV28 and TRBJ2-1, with D perhaps being TRBD1 or TRBD2 (5 bases each). V lost 6 bases and J 3 bases, leaving 27 bases between the germline ends. The CDR3 extends over 19 amino acids. Looked up from germline, CDR1 is MDHEN and CDR2 is SYDVKM. This CDR3 is CASSRWGTASSPNYNEQFF. The DNA of the CDR3 is TGTGCCAGCAGCCGATGGGGGACGGCATCATCTCCCAACTACAATGAGCAGTTCTTC.

The J gene is TRBJ1-2, the V gene TRBV28, with D possibly being TRBD1 (5 bases). This CDR3 contains 14 residues. In germline, CDR1 is MDHEN, CDR2 SYDVKM. The V gene lost 5 bases and the J gene lost 3 bases, with 13 bases spanning the gap. CDR3 protein: CASSTLSGYYGYTF. The CDR3 region has the DNA TGTGCCAGCAGTACCCTATCAGGGTACTATGGCTACACCTTC.